This is a list of T cell receptor beta chains from one sample in a study of PD-L1 blockade in urothelial cancer. TCRdb's table, derived via immunoSEQ multiplex PCR, lists solely in-frame clones and lacks some. The repertoire includes fewer than 45,000 clones, approximately 82% of them detected once, and 15% to 20% sits in the top ten. Specimen: PBMCs, collected around atezolizumab (anti-PD-L1) treatment. The source is a man in his 60s with urothelial cancer. The CDR3 runs from the conserved cysteine through the conserved F or W. Size is omitted from some rows. Given values are once, few, many or a class for expanded clones.

clone size | J gene | V gene | CDR3 protein
NA | TRBJ2-7 | TRBV6-5 | CASSLGQGGYEQYF
once | TRBJ1-5 | TRBV7-2 | CASSLLQAFNQPQHF
NA | TRBJ2-1 | TRBV5-1 | CASSSQSGISVYEQFF
NA | TRBJ2-3 | TRBV28 | CASSLRTAQTDTQYF
NA | TRBJ2-7 | TRBV19 | CASSIIGLAGYEQYF
NA | TRBJ2-2 | TRBV10-3 | CAISESRGNTGELFF
NA | TRBJ1-1 | TRBV5-4 | CASSKGGGRDLNTEAFF
NA | TRBJ2-1 | TRBV29-1 | CSVEDLRTVAGEQFF
NA | TRBJ2-7 | TRBV29-1 | CSVEEGAMRGPYEQYF
NA | TRBJ2-7 | TRBV7-9 | CASSLATGSYEQYF
NA | TRBJ2-1 | TRBV5-6 | CASSSSGLAGTEQFF
NA | TRBJ1-2 | TRBV21-1 | CASSKTYVRPHRVAGLYGYTF
NA | TRBJ1-2 | TRBV6-5 | CASSPGGNYGYTF
few | TRBJ2-4 | TRBV14 | CASSQVPFVTGDPVIQYF
once | TRBJ2-2 | TRBV7-2 | CASSPGLARTGELFF
NA | TRBJ1-1 | TRBV4-1 | CASSQAGQGNTEAFF
NA | TRBJ2-3 | TRBV5-8 | CASSLELAGRLAQYF
NA | TRBJ2-2 | TRBV7-2 | CASSFRAANTGELFF
once | TRBJ1-2 | TRBV28 | CASSFPTGRHYGYTF
NA | TRBJ2-1 | TRBV7-9 | CASSRTSGRINEQFF
NA | TRBJ2-1 | TRBV2 | CASSYDRDGEQFF
NA | TRBJ2-1 | TRBV6-1 | CASSAGTSGLPYNEQFF
NA | TRBJ2-1 | TRBV30 | CAGTLSSYNEQFF
NA | TRBJ2-2 | TRBV2 | CASKQGELFF
NA | TRBJ2-7 | TRBV27 | CASRHRSAGEQYF
NA | TRBJ2-2 | TRBV9 | CASSVDPLAGAGGELFF
NA | TRBJ1-2 | TRBV5-1 | CASSRGQTANYGYTF
medium-sized | TRBJ2-7 | TRBV28 | CASSWMRDRGTYEQYF
few | TRBJ2-2 | TRBV25-1 | CASTGTRRTGELFF
NA | TRBJ1-5 | TRBV15 | CATSRDVPRTLLFAAQHF
NA | TRBJ2-5 | TRBV25-1 | CASSERSGGREQETQYF
NA | TRBJ2-7 | TRBV27 | CASSLSGASYEQYF
NA | TRBJ1-2 | TRBV27 | CASSTGVGYTF
NA | TRBJ1-2 | TRBV28 | CASSSGTTANYGYTF
many | TRBJ1-1 | TRBV4-2 | CASTRSTEAFF
NA | TRBJ2-2 | TRBV19 | CASGGLAENTGELFF
NA | TRBJ2-3 | TRBV10-2 | CASSEWAGPSDTQYF
NA | TRBJ1-2 | TRBV19 | CASSGGSADQANYGYTF
NA | TRBJ2-1 | TRBV7-8 | CASSPQSGGGYNEQFF
NA | TRBJ1-2 | TRBV21-1 | CASSQGLRDQSWTF
NA | TRBJ2-3 | TRBV2 | CASSEGGLATDTQYF
NA | TRBJ1-4 | TRBV5-1 | CASSPGGATNEKLFF
NA | TRBJ2-7 | TRBV5-6 | CASSFRGTGVDEQYF
NA | TRBJ2-3 | TRBV25-1 | CASTDWRGTDTQYF
NA | TRBJ2-1 | TRBV5-4 | CASSPFIVTSGYGNEQFF
NA | TRBJ2-1 | TRBV2 | CASRGTLAVGNEQFF
NA | TRBJ2-3 | TRBV10-3 | CAISEREAGEGDTQYF
NA | TRBJ2-2 | TRBV28 | CASYKWTGELFF
NA | TRBJ2-6 | TRBV12-5 | CASGLGTPGTGANVLTF
NA | TRBJ2-7 | TRBV29-1 | CSVETPTGGQSYEQYF
once | TRBJ1-1 | TRBV5-1 | CASSSGTGGLNTEAFF
NA | TRBJ2-5 | TRBV2 | CASSEVPGLAGGRETQYF